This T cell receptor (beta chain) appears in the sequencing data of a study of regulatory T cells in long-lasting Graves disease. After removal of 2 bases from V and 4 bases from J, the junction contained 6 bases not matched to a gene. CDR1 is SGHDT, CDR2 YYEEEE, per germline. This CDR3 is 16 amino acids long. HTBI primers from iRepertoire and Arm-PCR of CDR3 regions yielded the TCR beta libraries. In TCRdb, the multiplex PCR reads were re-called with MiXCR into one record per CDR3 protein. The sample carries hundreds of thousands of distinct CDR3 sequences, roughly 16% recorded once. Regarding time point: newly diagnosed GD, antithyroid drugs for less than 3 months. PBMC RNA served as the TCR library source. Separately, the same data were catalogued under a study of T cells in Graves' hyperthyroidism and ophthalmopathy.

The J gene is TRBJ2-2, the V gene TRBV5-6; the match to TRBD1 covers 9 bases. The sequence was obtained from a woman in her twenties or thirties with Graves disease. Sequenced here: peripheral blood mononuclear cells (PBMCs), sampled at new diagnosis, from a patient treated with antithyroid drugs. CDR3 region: CASSFLGTGITGELFF. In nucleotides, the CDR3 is TGTGCCAGCAGCTTCTTGGGGACAGGGATCACCGGGGAGCTGTTTTTT.